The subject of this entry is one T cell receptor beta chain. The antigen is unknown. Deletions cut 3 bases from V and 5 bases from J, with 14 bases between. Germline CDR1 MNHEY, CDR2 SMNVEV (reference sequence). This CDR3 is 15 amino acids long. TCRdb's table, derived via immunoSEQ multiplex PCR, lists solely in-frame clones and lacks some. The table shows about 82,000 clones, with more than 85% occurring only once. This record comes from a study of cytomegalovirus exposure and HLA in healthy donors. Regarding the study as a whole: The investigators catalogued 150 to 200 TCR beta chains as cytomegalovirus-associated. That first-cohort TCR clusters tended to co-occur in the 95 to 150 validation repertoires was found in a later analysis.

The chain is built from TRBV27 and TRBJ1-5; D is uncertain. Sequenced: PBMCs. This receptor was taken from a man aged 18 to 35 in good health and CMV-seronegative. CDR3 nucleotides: TGTGCCAGCAGTTTCCTAGCGGAAAGAGATCAGCCCCAGCATTTT. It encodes CASSFLAERDQPQHF.